These T cell receptor beta chains were read from a single sample in a study of OX40 agonist ivuxolimab in advanced cancers. Some clones are missing from TCRdb's copy, which holds only in-frame ones; the method was immunoSEQ multiplex PCR. The data show tens of thousands of clones, about 87% seen once. Sequenced here: CD4+ or CD8+ T cells sorted from blood, sampled in a trial of the OX40 agonist ivuxolimab. These receptors were collected from an adult with an advanced solid tumor such as melanoma, head and neck, liver or kidney cancer. The conserved cysteine and the conserved F or W are not part of the CDR3 here. The size of a clone is reported for some rows only, either as once, few or many, or as a class for expanded clones.

>TRBV5-5|-
ASSFRLAGYNEQF
>TRBV19|once
ASSSNRADGQPQH
>TRBV28|-
ASRGGGGAGFVETQY
>TRBV5-1|-
ASTLAGGLEEQF
>TRBV5-1|-
ASSLVEGSTYEQY
>TRBV21-1|-
ASSVLLAENTGELF
>TRBV9|once
ASSVMGLGSETQY
>TRBV28|-
ASSFLGIQGYT
>TRBV23-1|-
ANTKREVTSYEQY
>TRBV5-1|-
ASSRSGTGSGEQY
>TRBV5-4|-
ASSKGAGDWAEAF
>TRBV28|-
ASSPPGSEYEQY
>TRBV6-5|-
ASIPMGGMNTEAF
>TRBV23-1|-
ASEGGNNEQF
>TRBV28|-
ASSPGQGNGPLH
>TRBV11-2|-
ASSLAGENNEQF
>TRBV21-1|once
ASSKSDRRRGWYEKLF
>TRBV9|-
ASSPRTSGTAPNEQF
>TRBV23-1|-
ASSETQAVSGDQPQH
>TRBV29-1|-
SVEDQGHGYT
>TRBV2|-
ASSLNSYEQY
>TRBV7-2|-
ASSVVGGNNQPQH
>TRBV2|-
ASSETLMVGELF
>TRBV7-3|-
ASSLTGGRTDTQY
>TRBV28|once
ASRPRTAKGVYSNQPQH
>TRBV28|few
ASSFLDSPSNTEAF
>TRBV5-5|once
ASSLLGSMNTEAF
>TRBV6-1|-
ASCIGGASYEQY
>TRBV7-9|-
ASSLAGGPTDTQY
>TRBV2|-
ASSNRGLLLGAF
>TRBV30|-
AWSVLRLSEAF
>TRBV4-1|-
ASSQGQVYNEQF
>TRBV7-9|-
ASSSTTNIQY
>TRBV9|-
ASSAMASGLQPQH
>TRBV19|-
ASSIQLVATDIPYGYT
>TRBV5-6|-
ASSLDQETQY
>TRBV7-9|-
ASSSLPLAGVRETQY
>TRBV19|-
ASSHLDRASEQY
>TRBV2|-
ASSFAGTGGGQPQH
>TRBV4-1|-
ASSQVGGGSLSYEQY
>TRBV5-1|-
ASREGQGRTGELF
>TRBV6-1|-
ASSGLGLAENIQY